This TCR beta chain was captured in a study of T cells in Graves' hyperthyroidism and ophthalmopathy. Concerning this clonotype itself: As yet, its antigen is unknown.

Germline CDR1 reads LNHDA; CDR2 reads SQIVND (reference sequence). Trimming removed 0 bases at V and 10 bases at J, with 7 bases between. This CDR3 has 13 residues. Amplification of TCR beta CDR3 regions used RNA as the template. First-round RT-PCR of the TCR CDR3 relied on the HTBI primer set. TCRdb analysed the multiplex PCR reads with MiXCR anew, one entry per CDR3 protein. The sample consists of roughly 100,000 distinct CDR3 sequences, roughly 47% of them appearing once. Whole-study findings and limits: Most expanded thyroid clonotypes above 0.001 also appeared in blood.

Sequenced: blood. The rearrangement joins TRBV19 to TRBJ1-6; no firm D call. This receptor was identified in a middle-aged man with Graves' hyperthyroidism. This CDR3 reads CASSIDFDSPLHF. Written as DNA, the CDR3 is TGTGCCAGTAGTATAGATTTCGACTCACCCCTCCACTTT.